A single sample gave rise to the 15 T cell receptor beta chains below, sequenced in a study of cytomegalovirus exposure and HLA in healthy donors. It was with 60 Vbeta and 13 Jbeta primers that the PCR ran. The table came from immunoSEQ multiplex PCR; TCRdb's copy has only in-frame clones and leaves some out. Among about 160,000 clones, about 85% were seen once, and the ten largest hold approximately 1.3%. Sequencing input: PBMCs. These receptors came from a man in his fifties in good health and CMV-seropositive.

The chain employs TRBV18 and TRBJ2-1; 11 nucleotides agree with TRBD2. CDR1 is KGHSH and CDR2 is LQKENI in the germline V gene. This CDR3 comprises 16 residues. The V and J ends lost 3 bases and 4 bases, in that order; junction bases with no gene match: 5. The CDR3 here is CASSPLAGGIYNEQFF. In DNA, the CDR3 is TGTGCCAGCTCACCGCTAGCGGGAGGAATATACAATGAGCAGTTCTTC.

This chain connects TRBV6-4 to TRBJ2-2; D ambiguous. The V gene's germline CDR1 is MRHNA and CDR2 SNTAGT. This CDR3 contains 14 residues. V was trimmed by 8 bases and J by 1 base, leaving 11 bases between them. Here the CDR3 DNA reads TGTGCCAGCGCGCCGCTCTGGAACACCGGGGAGCTGTTTTTT. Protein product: CASAPLWNTGELFF.

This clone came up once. Here the CDR3 reads CASSRTGYQVYTF. CDR3 in DNA: TGTGCCAGTAGTCGTACAGGGTATCAGGTCTACACCTTC. The J gene is TRBJ1-2, the V gene TRBV19; TRBD1 is a possible D gene (6 bases). The CDR3 has 13 amino acids. Germline V CDR1 and CDR2: LNHDA, SQIVND (reference sequence). Trimming removed 5 bases from V and 10 bases from J, with 17 bases in between.

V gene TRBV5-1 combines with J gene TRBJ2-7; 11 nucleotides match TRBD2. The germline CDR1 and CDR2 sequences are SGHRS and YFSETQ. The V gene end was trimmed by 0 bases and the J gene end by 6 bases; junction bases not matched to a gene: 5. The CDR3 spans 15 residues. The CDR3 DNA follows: TGCGCCAGCAGCTTGGTGGCTAGCGGGAGGCGCGAGCAGTACTTC. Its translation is CASSLVASGRREQYF.

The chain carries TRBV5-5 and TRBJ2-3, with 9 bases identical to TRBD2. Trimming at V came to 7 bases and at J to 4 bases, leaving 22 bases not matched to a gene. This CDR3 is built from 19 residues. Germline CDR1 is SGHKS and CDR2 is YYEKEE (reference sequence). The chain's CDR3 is CASPTMEAGGPRIADTQYF. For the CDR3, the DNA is TGTGCCAGCCCTACTATGGAGGCGGGAGGGCCGAGGATTGCAGATACGCAGTATTTT.

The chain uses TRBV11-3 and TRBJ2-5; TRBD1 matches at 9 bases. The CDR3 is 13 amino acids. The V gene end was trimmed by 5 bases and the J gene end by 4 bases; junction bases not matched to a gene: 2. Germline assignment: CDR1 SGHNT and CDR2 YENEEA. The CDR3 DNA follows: TGTGCCAGCAGCATGACAGGGGGAGAGACCCAGTACTTC. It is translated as CASSMTGGETQYF. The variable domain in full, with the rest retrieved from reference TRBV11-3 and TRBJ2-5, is EAGVVQSPRYKIIEKKQPVAFWCNPISGHNTLYWYLQNLGQGPELLIRYENEEAVDDSQLPKDRFSAERLKGVDSTLKIQPAELGDSAVYLCASSMTGGETQYFGPGTRLLVL.

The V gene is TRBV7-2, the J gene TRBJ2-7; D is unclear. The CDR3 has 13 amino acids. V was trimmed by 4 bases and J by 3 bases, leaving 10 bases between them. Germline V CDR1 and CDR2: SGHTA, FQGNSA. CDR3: CASSSLSSYEQYF. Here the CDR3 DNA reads TGTGCCAGCAGCTCCCTCTCCAGCTACGAGCAGTACTTC.

Written as DNA, the CDR3 is TGTGCCAGCAGCTTCCGGCGGGGGCATACAGATACGCAGTATTTT. Encoded protein: CASSFRRGHTDTQYF. J is TRBJ2-3 and V is TRBV11-2; tentative D call: TRBD2 (7 bases). The ends were cut back, 3 bases at V and 3 bases at J, with 13 bases in the middle. The CDR3 length is 15 residues. Germline V CDR1 and CDR2: SGHAT, FQNNGV.

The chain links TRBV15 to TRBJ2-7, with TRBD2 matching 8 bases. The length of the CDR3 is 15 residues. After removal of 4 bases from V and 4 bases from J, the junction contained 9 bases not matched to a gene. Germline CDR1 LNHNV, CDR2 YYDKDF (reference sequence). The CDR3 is CATSKEREMGYEQYF. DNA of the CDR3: TGTGCCACCAGCAAAGAGCGGGAGATGGGTTACGAGCAGTACTTC.

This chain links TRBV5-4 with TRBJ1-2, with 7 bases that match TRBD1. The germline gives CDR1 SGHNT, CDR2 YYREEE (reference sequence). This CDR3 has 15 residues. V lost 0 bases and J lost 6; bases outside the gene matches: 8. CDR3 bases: TGTGCCAGCAGCTTGGGACGGACAGGCGGGGATGGCTACACCTTC. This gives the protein CASSLGRTGGDGYTF.

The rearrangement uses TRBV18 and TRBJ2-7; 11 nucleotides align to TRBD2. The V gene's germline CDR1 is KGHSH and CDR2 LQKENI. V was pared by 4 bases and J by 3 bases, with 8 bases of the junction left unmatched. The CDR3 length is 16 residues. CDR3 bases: TGTGCCAGCTCACAAAGGACTAGCGGGTCGCTCTACGAGCAGTACTTC. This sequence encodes CASSQRTSGSLYEQYF.

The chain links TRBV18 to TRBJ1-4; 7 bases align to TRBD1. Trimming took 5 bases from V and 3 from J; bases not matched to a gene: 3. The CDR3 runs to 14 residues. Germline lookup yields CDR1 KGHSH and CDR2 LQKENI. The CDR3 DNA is TGTGCCAGCTCATCGACAGGGTCTAATGAAAAACTGTTTTTT. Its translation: CASSSTGSNEKLFF.

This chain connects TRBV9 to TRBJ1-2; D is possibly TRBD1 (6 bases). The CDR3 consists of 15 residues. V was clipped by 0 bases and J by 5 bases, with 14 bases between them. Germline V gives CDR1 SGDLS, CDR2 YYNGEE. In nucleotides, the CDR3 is TGTGCCAGCAGCGTAGCTTTGGCAGGGGCTTATGGCTACACCTTC. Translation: CASSVALAGAYGYTF.

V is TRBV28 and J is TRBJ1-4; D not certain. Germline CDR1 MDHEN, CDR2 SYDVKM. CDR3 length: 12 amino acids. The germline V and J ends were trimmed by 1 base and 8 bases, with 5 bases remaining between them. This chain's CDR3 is CASSLSGEKLFF. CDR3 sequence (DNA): TGTGCCAGCAGTTTATCCGGGGAAAAACTGTTTTTT.

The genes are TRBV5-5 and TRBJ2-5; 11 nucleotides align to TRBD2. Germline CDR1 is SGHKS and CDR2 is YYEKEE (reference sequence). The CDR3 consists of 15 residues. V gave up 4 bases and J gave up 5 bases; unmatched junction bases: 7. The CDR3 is CASSRSGGAGETQYF. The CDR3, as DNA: TGTGCCAGCAGCCGTAGCGGGGGGGCCGGTGAGACCCAGTACTTC.